This TCR beta chain was captured in a study of T cell clonality in common variable immunodeficiency. The assay was immunoSEQ multiplex PCR, and TCRdb's table has in-frame clones only and misses some. The table lists approximately 81,000 clones, with no singletons. Ten or more counts support this clone. Antigen unknown. Read sequence stops 3 residues before the CDR3 end, and the germline J gene provides the missing end. CDR1 LNHDA and CDR2 SQIVND come from the germline V gene (reference sequence). The V gene lost 6 bases and the J gene lost 1 base, with 18 bases spanning the gap. This CDR3 has 16 amino acids. Study-level points and caveats: Shared TCRbeta clones were fewer between CVID subjects than controls.

The genes are TRBV19 and TRBJ1-1; D is perhaps TRBD1 (5 bases). The origin of this receptor is a person aged 18-70 years in good health. The source material was peripheral blood mononuclear cells. The CDR3 is CASRLDIILKNTEAFF. The covered CDR3 bases are TGTGCCAGTAGGTTGGACATCATCCTGAAGAACACTGAA.